This T cell receptor (beta chain) stems from a study of Ad26.COV2.S vaccination and SARS-CoV-2 variants. The study, taken as a whole, reports: In TCR breadth and depth analyses, total T cell responses may have been underestimated. Vaccinated and placebo-treated recipients had similar non-spike TCR breadth.

Generated by immunoSEQ multiplex PCR, the TCRdb table keeps only in-frame clones and is missing some. The repertoire holds around 270,000 clones, with around nine tenths as singletons. This clone is a singleton in its sample. Its antigen is not known. CDR1 is MNHEY and CDR2 is SMNVEV in the germline V gene (reference sequence). CDR3 length: 13 residues. V trimming: 8 bases; J trimming: 8 bases; junction bases outside the gene matches: 9. Treatment indicated: roughly 20 received Ad26.COV2.S at low or high dose, single or two shots; roughly five received placebo; per-sample allocation not given. Sampling was performed 63 days after the first vaccine or placebo injection. This person who donated was an adult of 18-55 years in Boston.

The sequencing used peripheral blood, collected in a trial of Ad26.COV2.S vaccine versus placebo. The TCR originated in a person aged 18-65 years who received the Ad26.COV2.S COVID-19 vaccine or a placebo. The chain is built from TRBV27 and TRBJ1-2; 9 nucleotides line up with TRBD1. CDR3 sequence: CASGLQGAQGYTF. CDR3 sequence (DNA): TGTGCCAGCGGCCTACAGGGGGCGCAGGGCTACACCTTC.